This T cell receptor beta chain is drawn from a study of blood T cell repertoires in COVID-19. Study as a whole: Donors in the United States, Italy and Spain gave samples during acute or convalescent COVID-19. PBMCs, B-cell-depleted T cells, or T cells provided the cDNA or gDNA that made up the material.

The CDR3 has 16 residues. The ends lost 1 base at V and 7 bases at J; junction bases unmatched: 9. From germline, CDR1 is SGHTA and CDR2 FQGNSA. Authors' analysis steps: Researchers report that nucleated cell counts were estimated from reference gene primer amplification. Assay used: immunoSEQ multiplex PCR; TCRdb lists only in-frame clones, some missing. That table supplies the V and J calls and clone size; D and trimming were determined from the DNA. Of 120,000 or so clones detected, around 82% appear once; the ten largest clones hold 9.5% to 15%. The source is a woman in her twenties or thirties who had recovered from COVID-19. This chain uses TRBV7-2 with TRBJ2-7; 11 bases fit TRBD1. Sequenced: peripheral blood. The CDR3 DNA is TGTGCCAGCAGCTTAGTTGGAGGACAGGGGGCGTGGGAGCAGTACTTC. Its protein is CASSLVGGQGAWEQYF.